The T cell receptor beta chain under discussion was sequenced for a study of shared T cell receptors in the human thymus. Only in-frame clones appear in the TCRdb table, and some are missing; sequencing was by immunoSEQ multiplex PCR. The sample lists almost 550,000 clones, around 78% seen once, with roughly 0.013% in the top ten. Germline V lookup: CDR1 LNHDA, CDR2 SQIVND (reference sequence). The CDR3 loop spans 12 amino acids. Trimming pared 4 bases from V and 13 bases from J, leaving 16 bases between. These same data were also listed under a study on human thymus T cells. That report adds: Infants served as donors; they were healthy and Finnish and were having corrective surgery for congenital heart defects. From resections taken during corrective heart surgery, the thymus tissue was obtained. Related research described thymic repertoires that were highly overlapping among unrelated individuals.

This clonotype was obtained from a boy under three years old with a congenital heart defect. Material for sequencing was thymocytes. The gene calls are TRBV19 and TRBJ1-2; D is possibly TRBD1 (6 bases). The CDR3: CASSTSWDNCTF. The CDR3 DNA reads TGTGCCAGTAGTACTTCCTGGGACAATTGCACCTTC.